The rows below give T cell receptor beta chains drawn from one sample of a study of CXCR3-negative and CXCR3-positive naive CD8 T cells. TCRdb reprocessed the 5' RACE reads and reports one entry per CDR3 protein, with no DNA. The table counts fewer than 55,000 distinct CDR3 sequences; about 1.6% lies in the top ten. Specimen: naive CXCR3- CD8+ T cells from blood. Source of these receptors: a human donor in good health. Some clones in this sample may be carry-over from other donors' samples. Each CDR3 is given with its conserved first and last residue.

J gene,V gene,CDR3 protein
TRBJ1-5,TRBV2,CASLGSNQPQHF
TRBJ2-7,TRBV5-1,CASSLGQDYEQYF
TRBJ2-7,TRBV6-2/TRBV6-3,CASSYSHNYEQYF
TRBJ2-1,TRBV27,CASSLAGDNEQFF
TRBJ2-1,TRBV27,CASSPIRSYNEQFF
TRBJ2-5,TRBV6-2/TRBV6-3,CASSFGPRQQETQYF
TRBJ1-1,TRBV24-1,CATSEGSNTEAFF
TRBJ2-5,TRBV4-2,CASSLVSTSGVWETQYF
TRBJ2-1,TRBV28,CASSLEVERGATYNEQFF
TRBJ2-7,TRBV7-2,CASSLATIAGGPDEQYF
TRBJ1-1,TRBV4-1,CASSRVIGAATEAFF